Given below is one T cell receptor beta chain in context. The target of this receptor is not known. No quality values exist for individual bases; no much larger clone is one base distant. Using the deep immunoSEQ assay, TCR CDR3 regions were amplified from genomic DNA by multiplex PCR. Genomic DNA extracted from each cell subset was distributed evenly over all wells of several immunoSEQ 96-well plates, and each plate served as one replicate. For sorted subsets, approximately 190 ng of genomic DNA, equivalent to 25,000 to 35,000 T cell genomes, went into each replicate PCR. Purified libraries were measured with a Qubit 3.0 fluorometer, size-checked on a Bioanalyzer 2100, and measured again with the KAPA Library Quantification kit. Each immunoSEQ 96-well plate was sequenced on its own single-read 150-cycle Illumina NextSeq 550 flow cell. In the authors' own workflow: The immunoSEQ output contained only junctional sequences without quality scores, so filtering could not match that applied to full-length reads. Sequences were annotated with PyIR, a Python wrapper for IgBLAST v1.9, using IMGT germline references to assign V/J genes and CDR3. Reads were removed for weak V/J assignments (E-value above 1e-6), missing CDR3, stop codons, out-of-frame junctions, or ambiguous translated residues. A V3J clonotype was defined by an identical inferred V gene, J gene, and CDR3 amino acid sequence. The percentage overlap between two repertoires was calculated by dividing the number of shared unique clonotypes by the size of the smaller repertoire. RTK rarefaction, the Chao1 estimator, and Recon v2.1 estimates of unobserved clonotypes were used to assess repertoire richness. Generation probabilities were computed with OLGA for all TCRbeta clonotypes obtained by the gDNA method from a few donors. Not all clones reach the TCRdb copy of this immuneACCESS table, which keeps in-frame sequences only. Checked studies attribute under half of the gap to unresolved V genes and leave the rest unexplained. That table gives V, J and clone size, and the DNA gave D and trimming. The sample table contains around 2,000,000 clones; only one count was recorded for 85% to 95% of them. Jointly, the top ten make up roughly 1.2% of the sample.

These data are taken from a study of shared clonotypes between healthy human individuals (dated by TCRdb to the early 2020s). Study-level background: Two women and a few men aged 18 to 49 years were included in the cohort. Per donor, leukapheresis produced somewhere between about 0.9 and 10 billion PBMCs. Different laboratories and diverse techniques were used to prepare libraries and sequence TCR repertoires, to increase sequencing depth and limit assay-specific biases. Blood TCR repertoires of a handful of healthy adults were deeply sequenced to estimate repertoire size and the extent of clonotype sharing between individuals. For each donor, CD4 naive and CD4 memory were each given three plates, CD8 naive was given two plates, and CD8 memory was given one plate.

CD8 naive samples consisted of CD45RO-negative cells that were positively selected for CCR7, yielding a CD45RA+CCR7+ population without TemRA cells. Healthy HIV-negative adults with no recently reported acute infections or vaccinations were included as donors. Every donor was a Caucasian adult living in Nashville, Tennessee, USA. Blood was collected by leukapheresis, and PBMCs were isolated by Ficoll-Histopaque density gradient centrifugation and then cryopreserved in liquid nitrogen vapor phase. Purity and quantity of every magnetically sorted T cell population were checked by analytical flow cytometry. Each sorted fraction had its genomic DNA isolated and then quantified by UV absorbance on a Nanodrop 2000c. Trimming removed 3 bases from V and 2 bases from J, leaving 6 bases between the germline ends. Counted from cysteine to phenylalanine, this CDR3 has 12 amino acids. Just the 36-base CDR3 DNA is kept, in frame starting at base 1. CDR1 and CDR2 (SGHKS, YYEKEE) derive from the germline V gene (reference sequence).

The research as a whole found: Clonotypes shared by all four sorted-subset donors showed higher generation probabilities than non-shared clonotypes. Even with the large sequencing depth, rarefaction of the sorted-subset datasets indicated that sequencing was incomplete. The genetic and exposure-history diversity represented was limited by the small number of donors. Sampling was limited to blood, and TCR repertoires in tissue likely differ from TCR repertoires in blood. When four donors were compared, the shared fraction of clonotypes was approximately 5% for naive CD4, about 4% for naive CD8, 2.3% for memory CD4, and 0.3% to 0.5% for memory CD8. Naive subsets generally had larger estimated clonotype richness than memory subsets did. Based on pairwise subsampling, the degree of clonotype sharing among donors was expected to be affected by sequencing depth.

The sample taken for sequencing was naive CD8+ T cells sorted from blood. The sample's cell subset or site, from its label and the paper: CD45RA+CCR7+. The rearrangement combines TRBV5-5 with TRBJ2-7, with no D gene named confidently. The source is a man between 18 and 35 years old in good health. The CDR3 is CASSSRTYEQYF. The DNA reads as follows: TGTGCCAGCAGCTCGAGAACCTACGAGCAGTACTTC. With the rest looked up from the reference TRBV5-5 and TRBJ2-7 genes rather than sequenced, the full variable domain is DAGVTQSPTHLIKTRGQQVTLRCSPISGHKSVSWYQQVLGQGPQFIFQYYEKEERGRGNFPDRFSARQFPNYSSELNVNALLLGDSALYLCASSSRTYEQYFGPGTRLTVT.